These T cell receptor beta chains were read from a single sample in a study of Ad26.COV2.S vaccination and SARS-CoV-2 variants. The data were produced by immunoSEQ multiplex PCR, yet TCRdb's version contains in-frame clones alone and is incomplete. The table has around 300,000 clones, 90% seen once. This material consisted of peripheral blood, taken in a trial of Ad26.COV2.S vaccine versus placebo. The receptors here all came from a person aged 18 to 59 who received the Ad26.COV2.S COVID-19 vaccine or a placebo. Each CDR3 is given with its conserved first and last residue. The D gene is left open where the match is weak. Where a row states a size, it is once, few, many or the class of an expanded clone; other rows omit it.

-,-,TRBJ2-2,TRBV10-3,TGTGCCATCAGTGAGGGTGACGGGGAGCTGTTTTTT,CAISEGDGELFF
TRBD2,once,TRBJ2-3,TRBV7-9,TGTGCCAGCAGCTTATACGGCGCTAGCGGGGGGGCAGCAGATACGCAGTATTTT,CASSLYGASGGAADTQYF
-,-,TRBJ1-5,TRBV27,TGTGCCAGCAGTTTATTGGCCTCCCTTTATAGCAATCAGCCCCAGCATTTT,CASSLLASLYSNQPQHF
TRBD1,few,TRBJ1-1,TRBV10-1,TGCGCCAGTACCGGGACAGCGAACACTGAAGCTTTCTTT,CASTGTANTEAFF
-,-,TRBJ1-1,TRBV29-1,TGCAGCGGGGGGGACGGACTAAACACTGAAGCTTTCTTT,CSGGDGLNTEAFF
-,once,TRBJ1-1,TRBV7-8,TGTGCCAGCAGCTTTAGGGCAATGAACACTGAAGCTTTCTTT,CASSFRAMNTEAFF
-,-,TRBJ2-7,TRBV11-2,TGTGCCAGCAGCTTAGGTTCAGGAGCGTCCTACGAGCAGTACTTC,CASSLGSGASYEQYF
-,-,TRBJ1-1,TRBV7-3,TGTGCCAGCAGCCCGTCGGGGCTGGGCACTGAAGCTTTCTTT,CASSPSGLGTEAFF
TRBD1,-,TRBJ1-2,TRBV27,TGTGCCAGCAGTTTAAGAGTGGGGACAGGGGGCGCGGTTGGCTATGGCTACACCTTC,CASSLRVGTGGAVGYGYTF
TRBD2,-,TRBJ2-3,TRBV7-2,TGTGCCAGCAGCACCACTAGCGGGTTTAGCACAGATACGCAGTATTTT,CASSTTSGFSTDTQYF
-,once,TRBJ1-5,TRBV7-2,TGTGCCAGCAGCTTAGGGGGTCAGGGTGTACAGCCCCAGCATTTT,CASSLGGQGVQPQHF
-,-,TRBJ2-1,TRBV11-2,TGTGCCAGCAGCGGTTACAGGAGCTCCTACAATGAGCAGTTCTTC,CASSGYRSSYNEQFF
-,-,TRBJ2-5,TRBV5-4,TGTGCCAGCAGCTTGGACAGCCTCCAAGAGACCCAGTACTTC,CASSLDSLQETQYF
TRBD1,-,TRBJ1-2,TRBV18,TGTGCCAGCTCACACGGGACAGAGAATTATGGCTACACCTTC,CASSHGTENYGYTF
-,-,TRBJ1-4,TRBV29-1,TGCAGCGTTGAGGGAGAAACGGATGGAAAACTGTTTTTT,CSVEGETDGKLFF
-,-,TRBJ1-6,TRBV27,TGTGCCAGCAGTTTACTGGGTTCACCCCTCCACTTT,CASSLLGSPLHF
TRBD1,-,TRBJ1-3,TRBV6-5,TGTGCCAGCAGTTACAGGGGACAGGGGAGAGGAAACACCATATATTTT,CASSYRGQGRGNTIYF
TRBD1,once,TRBJ2-2,TRBV2,TGTGCCAGCGGAAGGACAGGGGCCTCGAACACCGGGGAGCTGTTTTTT,CASGRTGASNTGELFF
-,-,TRBJ1-2,TRBV18,TGTGCCAGCTCACCATCTCAGTCCCTTCTCGGTCTTCATGGCTACACCTTC,CASSPSQSLLGLHGYTF
TRBD2,-,TRBJ2-3,TRBV7-3,TGTGCCAGCAGCTCTACTAGCGCTAGCACAGATACGCAGTATTTT,CASSSTSASTDTQYF
TRBD1,-,TRBJ1-4,TRBV5-4,TGTGCCAGCAGCCCCAGGGGGGGCGCTCTGGGCGAAAAACTGTTTTTT,CASSPRGGALGEKLFF
TRBD2,once,TRBJ2-5,TRBV5-1,TGCGCCAGCAGCTTGGGGACTAGCGGGTATGGAGGAGAGACCCAGTACTTC,CASSLGTSGYGGETQYF
-,-,TRBJ2-7,TRBV29-1,TGCAGCGTTGGAGTCCCGAACGACAGCTACGAGCAGTACTTC,CSVGVPNDSYEQYF
-,-,TRBJ1-1,TRBV5-1,TGCGCCAGCAGCTTGGCCCGTGGGGGAACTGAAGCTTTCTTT,CASSLARGGTEAFF
-,-,TRBJ1-1,TRBV19,TGTGCCAGTAGCACAGGGCCCAACACTGAAGCTTTCTTT,CASSTGPNTEAFF
-,-,TRBJ2-5,TRBV7-9,TGTGCCAGCAGCGACCGAGGTGGCCAAGAAGAGACCCAGTACTTC,CASSDRGGQEETQYF
-,once,TRBJ1-5,TRBV12-3/TRBV12-4,TGTGCCAGCAGCCTTGGGGGTCTTGTGCCCCAGCATTTT,CASSLGGLVPQHF
-,-,TRBJ1-4,TRBV3-1/TRBV3-2,TGTGCCAGCAGCCCTACAGGGATGCGTGAAAAACTGTTTTTT,CASSPTGMREKLFF
-,-,TRBJ1-1,TRBV28,TGTGCCAGCATCGCGTCGAACACTGAAGCTTTCTTT,CASIASNTEAFF
TRBD2,-,TRBJ2-3,TRBV2,TGTGCCAGCAGTGAACCTCAAGGCACAAGCGGGGTTACAGATACGCAGTATTTT,CASSEPQGTSGVTDTQYF
-,-,TRBJ1-2,TRBV4-2,TGTGCCAGCAGCCAACCGGGTGATAAGGCAATCAACTATGGCTACACCTTC,CASSQPGDKAINYGYTF
-,-,TRBJ1-5,TRBV28,TGTGCCAGCAGTTTGCCCAGGGCCCTCAATCAGCCCCAGCATTTT,CASSLPRALNQPQHF
TRBD1,-,TRBJ1-4,TRBV5-1,TGCGCCAGCGGGACAGGGGACAGGGGAACCACTAATGAAAAACTGTTTTTT,CASGTGDRGTTNEKLFF
-,-,TRBJ1-1,TRBV5-4,TGTGCCAGCAGCCCCGATTCTTCCACTGAAGCTTTCTTT,CASSPDSSTEAFF
-,-,TRBJ1-1,TRBV6-2/TRBV6-3,TGTGCCAGCAGCTCTGGGATCGGCGCCATGAACACTGAAGCTTTCTTT,CASSSGIGAMNTEAFF
-,few,TRBJ2-1,TRBV4-1,TGCGCCAGCAGCCAAGAAAGCCCGTCGTGGGGGGAGCAGTTCTTC,CASSQESPSWGEQFF
TRBD1,-,TRBJ1-1,TRBV7-2,TGTGCCAGCAGCTTATGGACAGGGAACACTGAAGCTTTCTTT,CASSLWTGNTEAFF
TRBD1,-,TRBJ2-3,TRBV6-5,TGTGCCAGCAGTTACTTCAGGACAGGCCTCACAGATACGCAGTATTTT,CASSYFRTGLTDTQYF
-,-,TRBJ1-1,TRBV28,TGTGCCAGCAGTTGGGCTATAAACACTGAAGCTTTCTTT,CASSWAINTEAFF
TRBD1,-,TRBJ1-6,TRBV27,TGTGCCAGCAGAACACCACAGGGGGCATCGAATTCACCCCTCCACTTT,CASRTPQGASNSPLHF